The rows below give T cell receptor beta chains drawn from one sample of a study of vaccination and CD4 T cells after COVID-19. TCRdb used MiXCR to reprocess the PCR reads, holding one entry per CDR3 protein. The sample contains more than 8,000 distinct CDR3 sequences, 51% of which appear only once. These receptors lack a known antigen. The sequenced sample consisted of CD4+ T cells from blood, cultured in vitro. The receptors were sampled from a human donor who had recovered from COVID-19. Both conserved end residues are part of each CDR3. A D gene is named only where the DNA matches it firmly. A clone size is listed for some rows: how often the clone was seen (once, few, many), or a class if it is expanded.

-	TRBV24-1	TRBJ2-3	-	TGTGCCACCACTCGTAGCCCGGATACGCAGTATTTT	CATTRSPDTQYF
TRBD2	TRBV27	TRBJ2-5	-	TGTGCCAGCAGGCTTGCGGGGGGACAAGAGACCCAGTACTTC	CASRLAGGQETQYF
-	TRBV6-5	TRBJ1-6	-	TGTGCCAGCAGTTGGTTAGGGATCGGTAATTCACCCCTCCACTTT	CASSWLGIGNSPLHF
-	TRBV10-3	TRBJ1-1	-	TGTGCCATCAGGGGCACGAACACTGAAGCTTTCTTT	CAIRGTNTEAFF
TRBD2	TRBV7-9	TRBJ2-5	-	TGTGCCAGCAGCTCCTTATTCGGCTTTGGACTAGCGGGAGGCCAAGAGACCCAGTACTTC	CASSSLFGFGLAGGQETQYF
-	TRBV7-3	TRBJ2-5	few	TGTGCCAGCAGCTTAATGGGAGGCCAAGAGACCCAGTACTTC	CASSLMGGQETQYF
-	TRBV7-2	TRBJ2-7	-	TGTGCCAGCAGCAGCAGTATCTACGAGCAGTACTTC	CASSSSIYEQYF
-	TRBV2	TRBJ1-2	few	TGTGCCAGCAGTGAAATGGCGGCAAACTATGGCTACACCTTC	CASSEMAANYGYTF
TRBD1	TRBV20-1	TRBJ1-6	few	TGCAGTGCTAGAGATCGCGTCAGGGGGCAGTCACCCCTCCACTTT	CSARDRVRGQSPLHF
-	TRBV20-1	TRBJ2-2	-	TGCAGTGCTCCCGACTTTAGCTCGAACACCGGGGAGCTGTTTTTT	CSAPDFSSNTGELFF
-	TRBV7-3	TRBJ2-1	-	TGTGCCAGCAGGAACTCGGCCGGCAATGAGCAGTTCTTC	CASRNSAGNEQFF
-	TRBV11-3	TRBJ2-5	-	TGTGCCAGCAGCTTAGTGCCGGGAATAGAGACCCAGTACTTC	CASSLVPGIETQYF
-	TRBV28	TRBJ1-5	few	TGTGCCAGCAGTTTAGGGGGATATAGCAATCAGCCCCAGCATTTT	CASSLGGYSNQPQHF
-	TRBV7-2	TRBJ1-5	few	TGTGCCAGCAGCTCCAACGCGGGGGGCCGGAATCAGCCCCAGCATTTT	CASSSNAGGRNQPQHF
-	TRBV24-1	TRBJ1-4	-	TGTGCCACCAGTGATCTCCGGGATATTAATGAAAAACTGTTTTTT	CATSDLRDINEKLFF